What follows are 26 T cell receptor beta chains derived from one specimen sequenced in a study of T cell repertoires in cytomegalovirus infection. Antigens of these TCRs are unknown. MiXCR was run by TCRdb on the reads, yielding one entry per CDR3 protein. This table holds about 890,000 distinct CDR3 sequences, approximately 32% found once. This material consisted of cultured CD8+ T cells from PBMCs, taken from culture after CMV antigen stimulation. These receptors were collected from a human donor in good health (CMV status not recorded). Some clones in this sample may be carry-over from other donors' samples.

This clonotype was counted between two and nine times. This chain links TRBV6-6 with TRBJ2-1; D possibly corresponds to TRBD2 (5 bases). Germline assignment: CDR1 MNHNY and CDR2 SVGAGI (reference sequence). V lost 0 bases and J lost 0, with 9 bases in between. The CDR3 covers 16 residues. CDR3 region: CASSYSRTSSYNEQFF. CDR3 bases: TGTGCCAGCAGTTACTCCAGGACTTCCTCCTACAATGAGCAGTTCTTC.

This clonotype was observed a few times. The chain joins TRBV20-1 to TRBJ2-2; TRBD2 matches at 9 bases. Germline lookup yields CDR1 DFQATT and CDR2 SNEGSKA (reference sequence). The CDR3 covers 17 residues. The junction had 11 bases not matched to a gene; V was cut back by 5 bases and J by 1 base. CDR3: CSAFSGGHPGNTGELFF. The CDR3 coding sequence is TGCAGTGCTTTTAGCGGGGGCCACCCAGGGAACACCGGGGAGCTGTTTTTT.

CDR3 region: CSAGDSSTDTQYF. The CDR3 region has the DNA TGCAGTGCTGGGGACAGTAGCACAGATACGCAGTATTTT. V usage is TRBV20-1 and J usage is TRBJ2-3; 7 bases align to TRBD1. Trimming took 5 bases from V and 0 from J; bases not matched to a gene: 2. The germline V gene has CDR1 DFQATT and CDR2 SNEGSKA (reference sequence). This CDR3 contains 13 residues.

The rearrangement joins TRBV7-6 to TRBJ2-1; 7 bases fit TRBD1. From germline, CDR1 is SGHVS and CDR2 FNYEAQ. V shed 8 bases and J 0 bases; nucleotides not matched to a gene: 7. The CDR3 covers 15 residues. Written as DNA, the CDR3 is TGTGCCAGCGGCTCAAGACAGGGCTCCTACAATGAGCAGTTCTTC. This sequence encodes CASGSRQGSYNEQFF.

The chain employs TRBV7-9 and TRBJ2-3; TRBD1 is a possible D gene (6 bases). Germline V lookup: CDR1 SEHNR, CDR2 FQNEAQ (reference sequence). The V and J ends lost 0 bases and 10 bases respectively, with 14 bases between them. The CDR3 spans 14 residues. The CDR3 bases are TGTGCCAGCAGCTTAGCCCGGGACAACAAGGCGCAGTATTTT. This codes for CASSLARDNKAQYF.

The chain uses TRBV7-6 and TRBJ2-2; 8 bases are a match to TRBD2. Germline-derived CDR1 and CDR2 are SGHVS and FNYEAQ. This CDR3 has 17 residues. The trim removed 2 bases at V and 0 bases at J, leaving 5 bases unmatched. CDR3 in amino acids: CASSLTGGGPNTGELFF. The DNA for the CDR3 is TGTGCCAGCAGCTTAACCGGGGGGGGCCCGAACACCGGGGAGCTGTTTTTT.

The DNA for the CDR3 is TGTGCCAGCAGCCATATTAGCACAGATACGCAGTATTTT. Translation: CASSHISTDTQYF. The genes are TRBV7-2 and TRBJ2-3; D uncertain. V was clipped by 5 bases and J by 0 bases, with 6 bases between them. Germline CDR1 and CDR2: SGHTA and FQGNSA. This CDR3 spans 13 amino acids.

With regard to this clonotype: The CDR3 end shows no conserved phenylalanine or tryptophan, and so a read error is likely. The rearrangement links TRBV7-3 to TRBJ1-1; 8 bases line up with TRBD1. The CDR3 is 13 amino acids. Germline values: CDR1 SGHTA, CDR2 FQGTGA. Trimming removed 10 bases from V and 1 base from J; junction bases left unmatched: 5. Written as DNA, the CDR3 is TGTGCCACGGGGACAGGAGCGAACACTGAAGCTTTCCTT. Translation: CATGTGANTEAFL.

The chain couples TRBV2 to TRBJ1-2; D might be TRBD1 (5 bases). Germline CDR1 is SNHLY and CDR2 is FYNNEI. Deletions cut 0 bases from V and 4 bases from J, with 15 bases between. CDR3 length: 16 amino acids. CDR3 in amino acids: CASSEAGRGLAYGYTF. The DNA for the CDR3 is TGTGCCAGCAGTGAAGCAGGAAGGGGCCTGGCCTATGGCTACACCTTC.

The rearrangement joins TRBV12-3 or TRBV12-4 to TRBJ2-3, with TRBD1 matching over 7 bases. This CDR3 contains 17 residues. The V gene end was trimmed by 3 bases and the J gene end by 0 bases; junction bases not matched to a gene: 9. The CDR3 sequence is CASSFGPRGPSTDTQYF. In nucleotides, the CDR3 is TGTGCCAGCAGTTTTGGCCCGAGGGGGCCTAGCACAGATACGCAGTATTTT.

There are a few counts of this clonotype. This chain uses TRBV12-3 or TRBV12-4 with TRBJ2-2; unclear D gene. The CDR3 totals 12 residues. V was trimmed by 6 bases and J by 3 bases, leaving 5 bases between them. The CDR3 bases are TGTGCCAGCAGGCCATACACCGGGGAGCTGTTTTTT. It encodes CASRPYTGELFF.

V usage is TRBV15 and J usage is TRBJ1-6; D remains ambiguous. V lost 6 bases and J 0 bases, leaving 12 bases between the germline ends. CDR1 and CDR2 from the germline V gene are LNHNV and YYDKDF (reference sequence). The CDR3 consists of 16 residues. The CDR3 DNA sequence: TGTGCCACCAGTATTACATCGAGCTCCTATAATTCACCCCTCCACTTT. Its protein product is CATSITSSSYNSPLHF.

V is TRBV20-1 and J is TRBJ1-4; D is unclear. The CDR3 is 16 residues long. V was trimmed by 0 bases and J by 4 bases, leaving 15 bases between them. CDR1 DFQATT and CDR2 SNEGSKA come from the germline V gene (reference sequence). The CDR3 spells CSARDQAGPNNEKLFF. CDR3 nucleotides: TGCAGTGCTAGAGATCAAGCGGGTCCAAATAATGAAAAACTGTTTTTT.

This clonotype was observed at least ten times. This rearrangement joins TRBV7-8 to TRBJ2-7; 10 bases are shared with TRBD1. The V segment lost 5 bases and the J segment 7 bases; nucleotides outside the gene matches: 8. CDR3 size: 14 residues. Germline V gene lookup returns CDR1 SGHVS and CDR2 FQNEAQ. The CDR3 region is CASSPSRDRGEQYV. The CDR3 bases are TGTGCCAGCAGCCCCTCCCGGGACAGGGGTGAGCAGTACGTC.

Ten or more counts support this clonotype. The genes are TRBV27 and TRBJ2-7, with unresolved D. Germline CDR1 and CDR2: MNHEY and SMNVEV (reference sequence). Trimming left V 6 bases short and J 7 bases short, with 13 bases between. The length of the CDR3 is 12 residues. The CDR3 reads CASSRSRDEQYF. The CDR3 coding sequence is TGTGCCAGCAGCCGATCAAGGGATGAGCAGTACTTC.

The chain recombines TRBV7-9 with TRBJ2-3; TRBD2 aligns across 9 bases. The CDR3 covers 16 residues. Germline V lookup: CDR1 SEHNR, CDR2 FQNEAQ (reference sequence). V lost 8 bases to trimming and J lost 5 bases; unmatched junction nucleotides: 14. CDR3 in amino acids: CASVLGSGGPQDTQYF. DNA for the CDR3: TGTGCCAGCGTCTTGGGGAGCGGGGGGCCCCAAGATACGCAGTATTTT.

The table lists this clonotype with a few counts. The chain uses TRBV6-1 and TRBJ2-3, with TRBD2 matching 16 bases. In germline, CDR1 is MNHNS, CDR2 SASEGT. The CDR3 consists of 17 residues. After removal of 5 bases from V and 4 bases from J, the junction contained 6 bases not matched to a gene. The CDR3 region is CASSPGLAGGNADTQYF. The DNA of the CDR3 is TGTGCCAGCAGTCCGGGACTAGCGGGGGGGAACGCAGATACGCAGTATTTT.

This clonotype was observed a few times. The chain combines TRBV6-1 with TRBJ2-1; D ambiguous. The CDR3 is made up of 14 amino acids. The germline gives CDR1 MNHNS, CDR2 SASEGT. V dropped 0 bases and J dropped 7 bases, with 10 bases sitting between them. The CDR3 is CASSEAPDRNEQFF. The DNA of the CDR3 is TGTGCCAGCAGTGAAGCGCCGGATCGGAATGAGCAGTTCTTC.

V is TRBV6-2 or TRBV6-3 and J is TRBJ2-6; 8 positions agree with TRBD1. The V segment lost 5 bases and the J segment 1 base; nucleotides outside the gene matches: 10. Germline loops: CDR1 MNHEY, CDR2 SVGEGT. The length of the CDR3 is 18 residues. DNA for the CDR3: TGTGCCAGCAGTCCCCGACAGGGGACGGCATCTGGGGCCAACGTCCTGACTTTC. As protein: CASSPRQGTASGANVLTF.

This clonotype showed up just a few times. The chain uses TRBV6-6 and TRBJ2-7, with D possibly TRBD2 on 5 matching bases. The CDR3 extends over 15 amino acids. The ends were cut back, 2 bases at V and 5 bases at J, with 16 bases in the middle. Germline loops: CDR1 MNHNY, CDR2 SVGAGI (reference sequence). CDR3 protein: CASSYVATPGHEQYF. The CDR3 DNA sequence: TGTGCCAGCAGTTACGTAGCGACACCCGGGCACGAGCAGTACTTC.

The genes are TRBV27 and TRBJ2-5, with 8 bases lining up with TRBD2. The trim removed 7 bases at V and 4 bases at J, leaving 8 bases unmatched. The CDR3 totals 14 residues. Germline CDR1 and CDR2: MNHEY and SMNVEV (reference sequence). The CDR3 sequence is CASNPRGGSETQYF. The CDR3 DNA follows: TGTGCCAGCAACCCCCGCGGGGGGTCAGAGACCCAGTACTTC.

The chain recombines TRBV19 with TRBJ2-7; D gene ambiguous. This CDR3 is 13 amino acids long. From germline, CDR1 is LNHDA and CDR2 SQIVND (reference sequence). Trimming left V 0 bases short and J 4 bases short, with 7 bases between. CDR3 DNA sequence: TGTGCCAGTAGTATAGATCCGGGTTACGAGCAGTACTTC. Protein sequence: CASSIDPGYEQYF.

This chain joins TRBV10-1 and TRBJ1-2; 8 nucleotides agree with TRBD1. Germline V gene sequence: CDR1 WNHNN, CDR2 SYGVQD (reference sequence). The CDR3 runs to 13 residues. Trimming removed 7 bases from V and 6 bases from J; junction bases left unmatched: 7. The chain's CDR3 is CASILQGADGYTF. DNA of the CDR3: TGCGCCAGCATACTCCAGGGGGCAGATGGCTACACCTTC.

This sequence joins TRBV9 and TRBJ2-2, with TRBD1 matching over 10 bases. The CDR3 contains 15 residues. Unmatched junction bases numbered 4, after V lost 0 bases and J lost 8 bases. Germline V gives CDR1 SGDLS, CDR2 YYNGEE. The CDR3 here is CASSVGGTGVGELFF. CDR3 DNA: TGTGCCAGCAGCGTAGGTGGGACAGGGGTTGGGGAGCTGTTTTTT.

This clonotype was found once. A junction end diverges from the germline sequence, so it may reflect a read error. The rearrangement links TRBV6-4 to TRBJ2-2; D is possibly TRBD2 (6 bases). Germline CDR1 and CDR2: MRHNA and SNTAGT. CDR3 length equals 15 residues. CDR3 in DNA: TGTGTCAGCAGTGAATCTGGGGGAGGAGCCGGGGAGTTGTTTTTT. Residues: CVSSESGGGAGELFF.

In DNA form, the CDR3 reads TGTGCCAGCAGTGAAGGACGGCAGAACACTGAAGCTTTCTTT. Protein product: CASSEGRQNTEAFF. This chain connects TRBV2 to TRBJ1-1, with D hard to call. Germline CDR1 SNHLY, CDR2 FYNNEI. The CDR3 loop spans 14 amino acids. Trimming removed 1 base at V and 1 base at J, with 7 bases between.